This TCR beta chain was obtained from a study of T-cell memory formation after mild COVID-19 (dated by TCRdb to the early 2020s). For the wider study: TCR sequence clusters from the two donors were largely donor specific. T-cell clones expanding and contracting after mild COVID-19 in a couple of donors were tracked by longitudinal TCRalpha and TCRbeta repertoire sequencing. Two young, previously healthy adult volunteers made up the cohort, one male and one female. What the study reported, not specific to this receptor: Balanced CD4/CD8 phenotypes were observed for clones contracting from day 15 to 85, whereas a bias towards CD4+ was observed for a second wave of clones expanding from day 15 to 37. Contracting CD4+ clones turned up mainly in the CM and EM memory subsets, whereas EMRA was where CD8+ clones were enriched. Some responding clones were found in pre-infection memory, which suggests that pre-existing cross-reactive memory T cells took part in the SARS-CoV-2 response. Only a couple of mild cases were covered in the study, and larger cohorts including severe cases with pre-infection samples were considered necessary. SARS-CoV-2 specificity of the second-wave clones peaking on day 37 was not confirmed.

Ficoll-Paque density gradient centrifugation was used to isolate PBMCs. The CDR3 runs 13 amino acids, cysteine and phenylalanine included. The CDR3 DNA has 39 bases and is translated from base 1. The junction carries 12 bases between V and J, which are trimmed by 2 bases and 8 bases respectively. Looking up the germline V gene (reference sequence) yields CDR1 GTSNPN and CDR2 SVGIG. Sequenced using an Illumina NovaSeq 6000. cDNA libraries for TCRalpha and TCRbeta were prepared by 5'RACE using constant-segment primers, with sample barcodes and unique molecular identifiers added. RNA was extracted from every sample with Trizol reagent. Library amplification was performed in two PCR steps, and a second sample barcode and Illumina TruSeq adapters were introduced in the second step. Libraries were sequenced on an Illumina NovaSeq with 2 x 150 bp paired-end reads. In the paper's pipeline: Demultiplexing of reads and collapsing into UMI-guided consensus sequences were performed with migec v1.2.7. With mixcr v2.1.11, UMI consensuses were aligned to TRA and TRB V and J templates and assembled into clonotypes. Clonotypes were classified as expanded or contracted when called significant by both edgeR and NoisET, with noise models trained on biological replicates. For edgeR calls, the thresholds were a false discovery rate-adjusted p below 0.01 and a log2 fold-change of 1. As an exploratory analysis of dynamics, max-normalized trajectories of the 1000 most abundant clonotypes were examined with PCA combined with hierarchical clustering. The CD4 or CD8 phenotype of responding clones was assigned using the separately sequenced CD4+ and CD8+ repertoires. TCRdb's own reprocessing of the public reads used fastp at Q25 and MiXCR and kept productive beta chains. When rows share a CDR3 protein, they turn into one entry using the most common DNA and genes. The V and J calls and clone size come from TCRdb's table, not from the authors' own analysis. Here the sample has 240,000 or so distinct CDR3 sequences; more than 8% occur a single time. In total, the top ten clones hold 20% to 25% of the sample.

This clonotype was observed a handful of times. Its antigen remains undetermined. Base qualities are missing; no much larger clone stands one base away. Rearrangement joined TRBV30 to TRBJ1-4; no confident D gene assignment can be made. This TCR came from a young man who had mild COVID-19 (a few samples of this study predate the infection). The sample titles of this study are shuffled in the database, so cell type and time point are left out; the donor was told from shared clones. The material sequenced was PBMCs or a T cell subset sorted from them (not recorded which). Read as DNA, the sequence is TGTGCCTGGAGTATAATGGAGAGGGAAAAACTGTTTTTT. Translated, this is CAWSIMEREKLFF.